The clone carrying this TCR beta chain was detected ten times or more. Its antigen is unidentified. Regions amplified from RNA transcripts were the TCR beta CDR3 regions. Primed by the HTBI set, a first-round RT-PCR was run on the TCR CDR3. TCRdb re-derived calls from the multiplex PCR reads in MiXCR, one entry per CDR3 protein. The sample records some 370,000 distinct CDR3 sequences, about 18% being singletons. This specimen comes from a study of T cells in Graves' hyperthyroidism and ophthalmopathy. For the study at large: Any treatment followed the collection of peripheral blood at initial diagnosis. Findings and limits, study-wide: Classification by a 13 V-J model distinguished ophthalmopathy from stable hyperthyroidism.

The CDR3 is made up of 13 amino acids. V lost 3 bases to trimming and J lost 7 bases, with 13 bases between them. CDR1 and CDR2 (germline): MNHEY, SMNVEV (reference sequence). Exclusion criteria comprised uncontrolled infection, other autoimmune disease, pregnancy or lactation. Sampled blood dates from first hyperthyroidism diagnosis, and it precedes any ophthalmopathy symptoms. This chain joins TRBV27 and TRBJ2-7, with D possibly being TRBD1 or TRBD2 (6 bases each). The sample comprised blood. The receptor comes from a woman in her 30s with Graves' hyperthyroidism that later progressed to Graves' ophthalmopathy. DNA of the CDR3: TGTGCCAGCAGTTTCACAGGGACTCGAGAGCAGTACTTC. Its protein product is CASSFTGTREQYF.